Shown below are 27 T cell receptor beta chains from a single sample sequenced in a study of shared clonotypes between healthy human individuals. Some clones are missing from TCRdb's copy, which holds only in-frame ones; the method was immunoSEQ multiplex PCR. The sample has roughly 2.5 million clones; over 85% are singletons. Sequences were obtained from naive CD4+ T cells sorted from blood. Specified subset: CD45RA+ positively selected. The receptors were sampled from a man younger than 35 in good health.

A few counts support this clone. This sample includes further DNA sequences coding for the same CDR3. The genes are TRBV15 and TRBJ1-5; D is unresolved. Trimming took 0 bases from V and 0 from J, leaving 3 bases between them. This CDR3 has 14 residues. The germline gives CDR1 LNHNV, CDR2 YYDKDF (reference sequence). The CDR3 reads CATSRDSSNQPQHF. CDR3 bases: TGTGCCACCAGCAGAGATAGTAGCAATCAGCCCCAGCATTTT.

The chain couples TRBV5-8 to TRBJ2-2; D gene unclear. Trimming took off 2 bases at V and 2 bases at J, with 10 bases between the two ends. Germline V gene sequence: CDR1 SGHTS, CDR2 YDEGEE. This CDR3 is built from 15 residues. The CDR3 region is CASSFRIGNTGELFF. The CDR3 DNA is TGTGCCAGCAGCTTCCGAATCGGCAACACCGGGGAGCTGTTTTTT.

The chain links TRBV29-1 to TRBJ2-5; TRBD1 matches 8 bases. Trimming at V came to 6 bases and at J to 2 bases, leaving 5 bases not matched to a gene. Germline-derived CDR1 and CDR2 are SQVTM and ANQGSEA. The CDR3 has 13 residues. CDR3 DNA sequence: TGCAGCGTGGGGGACAGGCCTCAAGAGACCCAGTACTTC. This codes for CSVGDRPQETQYF.

The chain uses TRBV19 and TRBJ2-3, with TRBD2 identical over 7 bases. Germline V lookup: CDR1 LNHDA, CDR2 SQIVND (reference sequence). The CDR3 is made up of 14 amino acids. The CDR3 nucleotides read TGTGCTGCCGCTAGCGGTGGGAGCACAGATACGCAGTATTTT. Protein sequence: CAAASGGSTDTQYF.

The chain recombines TRBV30 with TRBJ2-1; 9 bases agree with TRBD1. CDR1 is GTSNPN and CDR2 is SVGIG in the germline V gene (reference sequence). The J segment lost 10 bases and the V segment lost 3 bases, leaving 16 bases of the junction unmatched. The CDR3 covers 16 residues. CDR3 residues: CAWSPHKGTGIGEQFF. The CDR3 coding sequence is TGTGCCTGGAGCCCTCACAAAGGGACAGGGATAGGGGAGCAGTTCTTC.

The V call is TRBV18, the J call TRBJ2-7; 10 bases agree with TRBD2. This CDR3 is built from 19 residues. The junction had 15 bases not matched to a gene; V was cut back by 3 bases and J by 1 base. Germline loops: CDR1 KGHSH, CDR2 LQKENI. DNA of the CDR3: TGTGCCAGCTCACCCAAGGGAATAGCGGGAGGTACCTCGTCCTACGAGCAGTACTTC. Protein sequence: CASSPKGIAGGTSSYEQYF.

In regard to this clone: Other DNA variants within this sample encode the same CDR3. The chain is built from TRBV7-9 and TRBJ2-7; D is perhaps TRBD2 (6 bases). This CDR3 is 14 amino acids long. Germline V lookup: CDR1 SEHNR, CDR2 FQNEAQ (reference sequence). V lost 5 bases and J lost 1, with 12 bases in between. In DNA, the CDR3 is TGTGCCAGCAGCCGTGCAGGAGGGTCCTACGAGCAGTACTTC. This encodes CASSRAGGSYEQYF.

The chain recombines TRBV20-1 with TRBJ2-1, with D unclear. The V end was cut by 8 bases, the J end by 6 bases, with 8 bases between. CDR3 size: 10 residues. CDR1 and CDR2 (germline): DFQATT, SNEGSKA (reference sequence). The CDR3 DNA reads as TGCAGTCCTTGGGTCAATGAGCAGTTCTTC. It encodes CSPWVNEQFF.

This clone was seen only once. CDR3 sequence (DNA): TGCGCCAGCAGCCCTAGACCCTGGGACGCCTACGAGCAGTACTTC. Translating gives CASSPRPWDAYEQYF. The rearrangement joins TRBV5-1 to TRBJ2-7, with D perhaps assigned TRBD1 or TRBD2 (5 bases each). V lost 4 bases to trimming and J lost 2 bases, with 16 bases between them. Germline V CDR1 and CDR2: SGHRS, YFSETQ. The CDR3 has 15 residues.

DNA of the CDR3: TGTGCCAGCTCACCCCTGGGAGGCCCGGAGGGGACTGAAGCTTTCTTT. Residues: CASSPLGGPEGTEAFF. V and J are TRBV18 and TRBJ1-1; D possibly corresponds to TRBD1 (5 bases). The CDR3 consists of 16 residues. Per germline, CDR1 KGHSH and CDR2 LQKENI. Between the trimmed V and J ends, which lost 3 bases and 5 bases, there was a span of 19 bases. Full variable domain (remainder filled in from reference TRBV18 and TRBJ1-1): NAGVMQNPRHLVRRRGQEARLRCSPMKGHSHVYWYRQLPEEGLKFMVYLQKENIIDESGMPKERFSAEFPKEGPSILRIQQVVRGDSAAYFCASSPLGGPEGTEAFFGQGTRLTVV.

The chain links TRBV28 to TRBJ2-7; D is possibly TRBD1 (5 bases). CDR1 MDHEN and CDR2 SYDVKM come from the germline V gene. V was shortened by 6 bases and J by 0 bases, with 15 bases between the two germline ends. This CDR3 region has 15 residues. The CDR3 sequence: CASSPVDTSSYEQYF. Written as DNA, the CDR3 is TGTGCCAGCAGCCCCGTGGACACAAGCTCCTACGAGCAGTACTTC.

V gene TRBV6-5 combines with J gene TRBJ2-4, with 11 positions matching TRBD1. V dropped 6 bases and J dropped 6; count of bases not matched to a gene: 4. Looked up from germline, CDR1 is MNHEY and CDR2 is SVGAGI. The CDR3 length is 14 residues. CDR3 sequence: CASSRDRGLNIQYF. The DNA for the CDR3 is TGTGCCAGCAGCAGGGACAGGGGGTTAAACATTCAGTACTTC.

The chain uses TRBV19 and TRBJ2-4; D gene ambiguous. The CDR3 contains 15 residues. V was clipped by 3 bases and J by 1 base, with 10 bases between them. The germline gives CDR1 LNHDA, CDR2 SQIVND (reference sequence). The CDR3: CASSIPVGAKNIQYF. The CDR3 nucleotides are TGTGCCAGTAGTATCCCGGTAGGGGCCAAAAACATTCAGTACTTC.

Concerning this clone: Distinct nucleotide sequences in the sample also encode this CDR3. The chain employs TRBV5-1 and TRBJ1-1; 7 nucleotides match TRBD1. The CDR3 is 14 residues long. With V trimmed by 3 bases and J by 5 bases, 7 bases remained unmatched. The germline V gene has CDR1 SGHRS and CDR2 YFSETQ. DNA of the CDR3: TGCGCCAGCAGCTCACAGGGGTCGGGAACTGAAGCTTTCTTT. It is translated as CASSSQGSGTEAFF.

The rearrangement uses TRBV30 and TRBJ2-7, with 10 nucleotides matching TRBD1. The germline V gene encodes CDR1 GTSNPN and CDR2 SVGIG (reference sequence). J lost 2 bases, V lost 7 bases, and 5 bases had no gene match. The CDR3 is 13 amino acids. CDR3 region: CASSGTGAYEQYF. CDR3 coding DNA: TGTGCCTCTTCCGGGACAGGGGCCTACGAGCAGTACTTC.

The rearrangement joins TRBV1 to TRBJ1-1. TRBV1 is annotated as a pseudogene. The CDR3 is 16 residues long. The CDR3 DNA reads as TGCACCAGCAGCCAACGGTATACGCTTCGGGGCCCTGAAGCTTTCTTT. This sequence encodes CTSSQRYTLRGPEAFF.

The chain links TRBV2 to TRBJ2-1; the match to TRBD2 covers 8 bases. The CDR3 totals 14 residues. V shed 5 bases, J shed 7 bases, and the junction held 7 bases outside the gene matches. Germline V gene data show CDR1 as SNHLY and CDR2 as FYNNEI. The CDR3 DNA sequence: TGTGCCAGCAGTCGGGCCGGGACTAGGAATGAGCAGTTCTTC. It codes for CASSRAGTRNEQFF.

This chain uses TRBV7-2 with TRBJ2-7, with 7 nucleotides matching TRBD1. The CDR3 is 19 residues long. The V and J ends lost 0 bases and 0 bases, in that order; junction bases with no gene match: 14. The V gene's germline CDR1 is SGHTA and CDR2 FQGNSA. The CDR3 sequence: CASSLALWTGRSSSYEQYF. The CDR3 DNA sequence: TGTGCCAGCAGCTTAGCGCTTTGGACAGGCCGCTCAAGCTCCTACGAGCAGTACTTC. Supplemented by reference TRBV7-2 and TRBJ2-7, the full variable domain reads GAGVSQSPSNKVTEKGKDVELRCDPISGHTALYWYRQSLGQGLEFLIYFQGNSAPDKSGLPSDRFSAERTGGSVSTLTIQRTQQEDSAVYLCASSLALWTGRSSSYEQYFGPGTRLTVT.

The chain combines TRBV9 with TRBJ2-6; D ambiguous. The V and J ends lost 3 bases and 4 bases respectively, with 11 bases between them. In germline, CDR1 is SGDLS, CDR2 YYNGEE. This CDR3 spans 15 amino acids. The CDR3 sequence: CASSAERVGANVLTF. The DNA for the CDR3 is TGTGCCAGCAGCGCTGAAAGGGTGGGGGCCAACGTCCTGACTTTC.

Remarks on this clone: Other nucleotide sequences in the sample specify the same CDR3. The chain has TRBV5-1 and TRBJ2-2; no reliable D call. CDR3 length equals 13 residues. The germline V and J ends were trimmed by 2 bases and 0 bases, with 2 bases remaining between them. Germline assignment: CDR1 SGHRS and CDR2 YFSETQ. The CDR3 protein is CASSFPNTGELFF. The CDR3 coding sequence is TGCGCCAGCAGCTTTCCGAACACCGGGGAGCTGTTTTTT.

This chain links TRBV2 with TRBJ1-5, with D perhaps TRBD1 (5 bases). V dropped 0 bases and J dropped 5 bases, with 14 bases sitting between them. In germline, CDR1 is SNHLY, CDR2 FYNNEI. CDR3 size: 16 residues. This chain's CDR3 is CASSEAKGQGHQPQHF. Here the CDR3 DNA reads TGTGCCAGCAGTGAAGCGAAGGGGCAGGGACATCAGCCCCAGCATTTT.

The rearrangement links TRBV30 to TRBJ2-3; D is ambiguous. This CDR3 spans 14 amino acids. V shed 0 bases and J shed 4 bases, with 11 bases lying between them. In germline, CDR1 is GTSNPN, CDR2 SVGIG (reference sequence). CDR3 coding DNA: TGTGCCTGGAGTGTACTGGCTGGCGCAGATACGCAGTATTTT. As protein: CAWSVLAGADTQYF. The full variable domain, rest sourced from reference TRBV30 and TRBJ2-3, is SQTIHQWPATLVQPVGSPLSLECTVEGTSNPNLYWYRQAAGRGLQLLFYSVGIGQISSEVPQNLSASRPQDRQFILSSKKLLLSDSGFYLCAWSVLAGADTQYFGPGTRLTVL.

The chain employs TRBV4-3 and TRBJ2-2; a possible D gene is TRBD2 (5 bases). The germline CDR1 and CDR2 sequences are LGHNA and YSLEER. This CDR3 is 15 amino acids long. Trimming pared 4 bases from V and 6 bases from J, leaving 15 bases between. Written as DNA, the CDR3 is TGCGCCAGCAGCCCCCAACGAGGGTTGGCCGGGGAGCTGTTTTTT. Encoded protein: CASSPQRGLAGELFF.

This chain links TRBV29-1 with TRBJ2-7; D is unresolved. The CDR3 totals 11 residues. With 4 bases removed from V and 3 bases from J, the gap between germline ends came to 7 bases. Germline values: CDR1 SQVTM, CDR2 ANQGSEA. The DNA for the CDR3 is TGCAGCGTTGTCGGTCACTACGAGCAGTACTTC. Its translation is CSVVGHYEQYF.

The chain links TRBV10-3 to TRBJ2-3; the D call may be TRBD1 or TRBD2 (5 bases each). The V end was cut by 4 bases, the J end by 2 bases, with 16 bases between. From germline, CDR1 is ENHRY and CDR2 SYGVKD. This CDR3 comprises 16 residues. The CDR3 sequence: CAISAPIGGSTDTQYF. The DNA of the CDR3 is TGTGCCATCAGTGCCCCAATTGGGGGTTCCACAGATACGCAGTATTTT.

The rearrangement uses TRBV7-2 and TRBJ2-3; 7 positions agree with TRBD1. Germline CDR1 SGHTA, CDR2 FQGNSA. This CDR3 is 15 amino acids long. The trim removed 6 bases at V and 2 bases at J, leaving 8 bases unmatched. The CDR3 loop is CASSKGGFLTDTQYF. The CDR3 coding sequence is TGTGCCAGCAGTAAAGGGGGCTTTCTCACAGATACGCAGTATTTT. Full variable domain (outside the CDR3, taken from reference TRBV7-2 and TRBJ2-3): GAGVSQSPSNKVTEKGKDVELRCDPISGHTALYWYRQSLGQGLEFLIYFQGNSAPDKSGLPSDRFSAERTGGSVSTLTIQRTQQEDSAVYLCASSKGGFLTDTQYFGPGTRLTVL.

V is TRBV4-1 and J is TRBJ1-4; the D gene is possibly TRBD1 (6 bases). CDR3 length: 16 residues. The V end was cut by 2 bases, the J end by 3 bases, with 13 bases between. The V gene's germline CDR1 is MGHRA and CDR2 YSYEKL. The CDR3 is CASSQMSGAANEKLFF. The CDR3 bases are TGCGCCAGCAGCCAAATGTCGGGGGCGGCTAATGAAAAACTGTTTTTT.